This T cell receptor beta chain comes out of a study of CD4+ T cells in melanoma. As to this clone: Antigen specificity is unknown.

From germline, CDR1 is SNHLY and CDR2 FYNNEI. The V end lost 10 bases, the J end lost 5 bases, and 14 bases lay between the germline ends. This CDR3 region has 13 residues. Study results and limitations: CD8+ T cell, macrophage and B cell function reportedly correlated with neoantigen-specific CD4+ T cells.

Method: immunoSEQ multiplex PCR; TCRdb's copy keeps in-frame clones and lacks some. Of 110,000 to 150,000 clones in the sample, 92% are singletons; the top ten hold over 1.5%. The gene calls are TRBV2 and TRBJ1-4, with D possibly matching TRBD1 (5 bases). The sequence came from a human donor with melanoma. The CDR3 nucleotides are TGTGCCACGAGGTGGGGCCCAAATGAAAAACTGTTTTTT. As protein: CATRWGPNEKLFF.